The rows below give T cell receptor beta chains drawn from one sample of a study of molecular identifiers for immune sequencing clone quantification. A single record per CDR3 protein comes from TCRdb applying MiXCR to the PCR reads. Altogether some 320,000 distinct CDR3 sequences are present, 20% to 25% being singletons, with the ten largest covering approximately 0.85%. The sequencing input was naive CD8+ T cells from blood, with Jurkat cell RNA spiked in. All receptors come from a human donor in good health. Some libraries in this study had Jurkat cell RNA spiked in. Each CDR3 is given with its conserved first and last residue. The D gene is left open where the match is weak. Clone size is given for some rows only: seen once, a few or many times, or a class if the clone is expanded.

clone_size,v_call,j_call,d_call,cdr3_aa,cdr3_nt
few,TRBV3-1,TRBJ2-1,NA,CASTEGQGWNEQFF,TGTGCCAGCACCGAAGGTCAGGGGTGGAATGAGCAGTTCTTC
few,TRBV12-3/TRBV12-4,TRBJ2-4,NA,CASSPTTSFNIQYF,TGTGCCAGCAGTCCAACGACAAGTTTTAACATTCAGTACTTC
NA,TRBV20-1,TRBJ2-7,NA,CSARDRDTYEQYF,TGCAGTGCTAGAGATCGGGACACCTACGAGCAGTACTTC
many,TRBV7-8,TRBJ2-2,NA,CASSLREATGELFF,TGTGCCAGCAGCTTAAGGGAGGCCACCGGGGAGCTGTTTTTT
NA,TRBV13,TRBJ2-6,NA,CASISSGANVLTF,TGTGCCAGCATCAGCTCTGGGGCCAACGTCCTGACTTTC
many,TRBV29-1,TRBJ1-2,NA,CSVEDQVRGIGYTF,TGCAGCGTTGAAGATCAGGTCAGGGGAATTGGCTACACCTTC
few,TRBV7-2,TRBJ1-1,NA,CASSLTRGTRTDTEAFF,TGTGCCAGCAGCTTGACAAGGGGAACCAGGACCGACACTGAAGCTTTCTTT
NA,TRBV19,TRBJ2-1,NA,CASSAGANEQFF,TGTGCCAGTAGCGCGGGGGCCAATGAGCAGTTCTTC
many,TRBV6-2/TRBV6-3,TRBJ2-5,NA,CASSLDIPGRTQYF,TGTGCCAGCAGCCTTGACATCCCCGGAAGGACCCAGTACTTC
many,TRBV14,TRBJ2-7,TRBD2,CASSPALSGRAYEQYF,TGTGCCAGCAGCCCCGCATTAAGCGGGAGGGCCTACGAGCAGTACTTC
many,TRBV4-3,TRBJ2-3,TRBD2,CASSQDTFPSGITDTQYF,TGCGCCAGCAGCCAAGATACGTTTCCTAGCGGGATCACAGATACGCAGTATTTT
NA,TRBV19,TRBJ2-7,TRBD1,CASSARDSPSYEQYF,TGTGCCAGTAGTGCCCGGGACAGCCCCTCCTACGAGCAGTACTTC
many,TRBV27,TRBJ2-7,NA,CASSFGSEQYF,TGTGCCAGCAGTTTCGGGAGCGAGCAGTACTTC
many,TRBV5-1,TRBJ2-7,NA,CASSLAVGDYEQYF,TGCGCCAGCAGCTTGGCCGTAGGGGACTACGAGCAGTACTTC
NA,TRBV5-6,TRBJ2-7,NA,CANSRGSYEQYF,TGTGCCAACAGCCGGGGCAGCTACGAGCAGTACTTC
NA,TRBV27,TRBJ2-3,NA,CASSLSGTLEYF,TGTGCCAGCAGTTTATCAGGGACCCTGGAGTATTTT
many,TRBV6-5,TRBJ2-2,NA,CASSDYTGELFF,TGTGCCAGCTCAGATTACACCGGGGAGCTGTTTTTT
once,TRBV23-1,TRBJ2-2,NA,CPEHRGAVF,TGCCCGGAACACCGGGGAGCTGTTTTT
NA,TRBV3-2,TRBJ1-1,NA,CASSPRWPRWMNTEAFF,TGTGCCAGCAGCCCCCGGTGGCCTAGATGGATGAACACTGAAGCTTTCTTT
many,TRBV2,TRBJ1-1,NA,CASSEGPGLGRNTEAFF,TGTGCCAGCAGTGAGGGGCCAGGGCTGGGAAGAAACACTGAAGCTTTCTTT
many,TRBV29-1,TRBJ1-2,TRBD1,CSVEDVRQGDYGYTF,TGCAGCGTTGAAGATGTGAGACAGGGTGACTATGGCTACACCTTC
many,TRBV25-1,TRBJ2-5,NA,CASSEVGGGETQYF,TGTGCCAGCAGTGAAGTGGGGGGCGGGGAGACCCAGTACTTC
few,TRBV11-2,TRBJ1-1,NA,CASSLVWTEAFF,TGTGCCAGCAGCTTAGTGTGGACTGAAGCTTTCTTT
many,TRBV7-9,TRBJ2-1,NA,CASSSPEGVNEQFF,TGTGCCAGCAGCTCCCCGGAAGGGGTCAATGAGCAGTTCTTC
many,TRBV4-3,TRBJ2-7,NA,CASSQFVVTSYEQYF,TGCGCCAGCAGCCAGTTTGTGGTAACCAGCTACGAGCAGTACTTC
few,TRBV27,TRBJ1-2,NA,CASSPPANYGYTF,TGTGCCAGCAGTCCCCCCGCTAACTATGGCTACACCTTC
many,TRBV29-1,TRBJ2-3,TRBD1,CSVEVWDRSTDTQYF,TGCAGCGTTGAAGTCTGGGACAGGAGCACAGATACGCAGTATTTT
many,TRBV12-3/TRBV12-4,TRBJ2-5,NA,CASKGTETQYF,TGTGCCAGCAAAGGGACGGAGACCCAGTACTTC
many,TRBV27,TRBJ1-1,TRBD1,CASRDRGRDTEAFF,TGTGCCAGCAGAGACAGGGGGCGCGACACTGAAGCTTTCTTT
many,TRBV20-1,TRBJ2-3,NA,CSARLGPTDTQYF,TGCAGTGCTAGATTAGGCCCCACAGATACGCAGTATTTT
NA,TRBV12-3/TRBV12-4,TRBJ1-5,NA,CASSLDGENQPQHF,TGTGCCAGCAGTTTGGACGGGGAGAATCAGCCCCAGCATTTT
many,TRBV5-1,TRBJ1-1,NA,CASSLGESHTEAFF,TGCGCCAGCAGCTTGGGGGAATCGCACACTGAAGCTTTCTTT
many,TRBV12-3/TRBV12-4,TRBJ2-7,TRBD1,CASTSGQGARSEQYF,TGTGCCAGCACCTCTGGACAGGGGGCAAGAAGCGAGCAGTACTTC
many,TRBV5-1,TRBJ2-5,TRBD2,CASSSLPRGDQETQYF,TGCGCCAGCAGCTCTTTACCACGGGGGGACCAAGAGACCCAGTACTTC
many,TRBV4-3,TRBJ2-2,NA,CASSQEDGPREPGELFF,TGCGCCAGCAGCCAAGAGGACGGTCCACGGGAGCCCGGGGAGCTGTTTTTT
NA,TRBV20-1,TRBJ2-1,NA,CSASDPDFDDSYNEQFF,TGCAGTGCTTCAGACCCAGATTTTGATGACTCCTACAATGAGCAGTTCTTC
many,TRBV6-5,TRBJ2-3,TRBD2,CASSSVLQIAGRSDTQYF,TGTGCCAGCAGTTCCGTGCTCCAAATAGCGGGGAGGTCAGATACGCAGTATTTT